The following is a T cell receptor beta chain sequence with its context. No antigen is known for it. No base-level quality is on record; no much larger clone is a single base apart. One collaborating source in Seattle enrolled patients during active infection and followed them longitudinally through the course of disease. Collaborating institutions collected whole blood in K2EDTA tubes following their own protocols. For TCRbeta analysis, collaborator samples were shipped as frozen whole blood, as isolated PBMCs, or as DNA extracted from either sample type. This sample stems from a study of blood T cell repertoires in COVID-19 (TCRdb year 2020). Study-level background: Collaborator samples came from the United States, Italy and Spain and covered acute and convalescent phases of COVID-19. The material from the prospective study consisted of cDNA or gDNA derived from T cells, B-cell-depleted T cells, or PBMCs. The dataset comprised deeply sampled blood TCRbeta repertoires from subjects exposed to, actively infected with, or recovered from COVID-19. The repertoires were released in a freely available public database meant as a resource for research on the immune response to SARS-CoV-2. The samples were drawn from the first 160 participants of the ongoing ImmuneRACE study and from over a thousand subjects provided by 6 global collaborators. Nearly every sample came with metadata listing a de-identified subject ID, COVID-19 status, age in years and sex. Where available, HLA class I and class II types were obtained from metadata supplied by the sample provider rather than from assay-based typing. The research as a whole found: The amount of clinical and demographic metadata varied by source and participant and was provided uncurated.

TCRbeta CDR3 regions were amplified from genomic DNA by means of the immunoSEQ Assay, a bias-controlled multiplex PCR. The study's processing was this. Nucleated cell counts per sample were estimated from amplification of reference gene primers within the assay. Sequence reads were collapsed and filtered to measure the absolute abundance of every unique TCRbeta CDR3 rearrangement. For each sample, productive Simpson clonality was calculated as the square root of Simpson's diversity index across productive rearrangements. Here the immuneACCESS table is served through TCRdb, limited to in-frame sequences with V and J called. Missing clones are a known gap in these copies; in checked studies unresolved V genes cover under half, and the rest lacks a known reason. The V and J calls and clone size are taken from that table; D and trimming were inferred from the DNA. The sample data list about 69,000 clones, and less than 85% of these were observed just once. About an eighth of the sample is in the top ten clones.

CDR1 SGDLS and CDR2 YYNGEE are derived from the germline V gene. Germline trimming: 4 bases from V, 7 bases from J; junction bases outside gene matches: 5. From cysteine to phenylalanine, the CDR3 is 15 amino acids long. Just the 45-base CDR3 DNA is kept, in frame starting at base 1. The material sequenced was peripheral blood. The chain employs TRBV9 and TRBJ2-1, with 13 central nucleotides matching TRBD2. The sequence derives from a man in his fifties with COVID-19, enrolled during active disease. The sequenced DNA is TGTGCCAGCAGCCCCCGGACTAGCGGGGGAAATGAGCAGTTCTTC. It specifies CASSPRTSGGNEQFF. Beyond the CDR3, the reference TRBV9 and TRBJ2-1 genes provide the residues; the full variable domain reads: DSGVTQTPKHLITATGQRVTLRCSPRSGDLSVYWYQQSLDQGLQFLIQYYNGEERAKGNILERFSAQQFPDLHSELNLSSLELGDSALYFCASSPRTSGGNEQFFGPGTRLTVL.